This TCR beta chain is drawn from a study of post-analysis software for immune sequencing data (dated by TCRdb to about 2015). Regarding the research as a whole: Recorded disease courses included relapsing-remitting, secondary progressive and progressive-relapsing multiple sclerosis, with some patients lacking subtype annotation. The patient repertoires were compared against 11 previously published healthy control repertoires obtained from donors aged roughly 6 to 28 years. A subset of samples was prepared in parallel using single-end sample barcoding, then pooled and co-amplified after Illumina adapter ligation.

The germline V gene provides CDR1 MGHRA and CDR2 YSYEKL. From the cysteine up to the phenylalanine, the CDR3 has a length of 13 residues. The kept DNA is CDR3 alone, 39 bases in frame from the first base. The junction carries 5 bases between V and J, which are trimmed by 3 bases and 5 bases respectively. The table lists this clonotype with a few counts. Its antigen is not yet known. Base qualities are missing; no much larger clone stands one base away. The library came from PCR. The instrument was an Illumina HiSeq 2500. To reduce PCR and sequencing biases, unique molecular identifiers were built into the TCR beta cDNA libraries. Per 1 to 10 million input T cells, approximately 500,000 cDNA molecules were obtained, such that each molecule approximated one T cell. The same protocol used for the earlier healthy control dataset was applied to prepare and sequence the patient libraries. Within a given batch, samples were prepared together, multiplexed and sequenced on the same HiSeq lane. The authors' pipeline ran thus. Raw barcoded reads were processed with MIGEC, and single-read molecular identifier groups were discarded before consensus assembly and CDR3 extraction. VDJtools was used for post-analysis of the clonotype tables, with diversity normalized by down-sampling every dataset to the smallest sample size. To correct batch-related cross-sample contamination, repertoire overlap clustering matched CDR3 amino acid sequences but not nucleotide sequences. Using fastp at Q25 and MiXCR, TCRdb reprocessed the public reads and kept productive beta chains. Each record represents a unique CDR3 protein, reported with the most common genes and DNA among its rows. TCRdb's processing, not the authors' own work, is the source of the V and J calls. This sample comprises about 540,000 distinct CDR3 sequences, roughly 34% of them detected only once. Of the sample, around 5.9% is held by the ten largest clones.

TCR beta repertoires were profiled from peripheral blood of under 15 young patients with multiple sclerosis to demonstrate the VDJtools post-analysis software. The patients with multiple sclerosis were children and adolescents between roughly 6 and 17 years of age. The paper's findings and limits, for the study overall: Compared with controls, multiple sclerosis patients had significantly lower normalized Chao1 diversity, a finding suggesting substantial peripheral T-cell clonal expansion. Significantly higher frequencies in patients than in controls were found for roughly 5 TRBV segments, including TRBV5-6, TRBV5-1 and TRBV20-1. The control group was slightly older than the multiple sclerosis patient group. Direct clustering with F measure showed strong co-clustering of samples prepared in the same batch, prompting a batch-effect correction.

Sequenced input: blood. Recombination linked TRBV4-1 to TRBJ1-6; the D gene lacks a confident call. The sequence was obtained from a girl younger than 18 with multiple sclerosis. The bases read TGCGCCAGCAGCCACCTTGATAATTCACCCCTCCACTTT. This sequence encodes CASSHLDNSPLHF.